This TCR beta chain was identified in a study of healthy donors' naive CD4 and CD8 T cells. Across the whole study: Donors came from three age groups: 20-25, 40-50 and 60-70 years. Study-wide results and limits: Negatively charged CDR3s marked CD8+ lineage; positively charged CDR3s marked CD4+ lineage.

Starting from around 500 ng of total RNA, TCR libraries were made with linear amplification. The authors' processing: Some 80,000 TCR alpha transcripts were sequenced from 5 healthy donors. TCRdb reprocessed the reads with MiXCR, giving one entry per CDR3 protein. TCRdb, not the original authors, processed these V and J calls. Seen here are 150,000 to 200,000 distinct CDR3 sequences, around three quarters observed once, and the top ten hold around 2%. Concerning this clonotype: Its antigen remains unidentified.

Sorting defined naive CD4+ as CD4+CD8-CD45RO-CD45RA+ and naive CD8+ as CD8+CD4-CD45RA+CD27bright. Material for sequencing was naive CD4+ and CD8+ T cells sorted from blood, pooled from several donors. The receptor was derived from a pool of human donors in good health; the sample pools cells from several healthy donors.

The CDR3 DNA reads TGTGCCAGCTCATTTGAATTCGCACAGGGTTCGGGCGGCTACACCTTC. It is translated as CASSFEFAQGSGGYTF. The chain has TRBV18 and TRBJ1-2; TRBD1 might be the D (6 bases). Germline CDR1 and CDR2: KGHSH and LQKENI. Trimming took 5 bases from V and 8 from J, leaving 24 bases between them. The CDR3 is 16 residues long.